This passage covers 26 T cell receptor beta chains from one sample sequenced in a study of blood T cell repertoires in COVID-19. Sequenced by immunoSEQ multiplex PCR; TCRdb stores in-frame clones only, minus some. The table records tens of thousands of clones, about 70% of them present only once. The specimen was peripheral blood. These TCRs come from a woman in her seventies with acute or convalescent COVID-19.

CDR3 loop: CASSRRAQGERGYTF. CDR3 DNA: TGTGCCAGCAGCCGTCGCGCACAGGGAGAAAGAGGCTACACCTTC. This rearrangement joins TRBV6-2 or TRBV6-3 to TRBJ1-2; possible D gene TRBD1, 6 bases. The V gene lost 6 bases and the J gene lost 8 bases, with 22 bases spanning the gap. This CDR3 spans 15 amino acids. Per the germline V gene, CDR1 is MNHEY and CDR2 is SVGEGT.

J is TRBJ1-1 and V is TRBV3-1 (or the pseudogene TRBV3-2); TRBD1 might be the D (5 bases). The CDR3 is made up of 16 amino acids. Trimming pared 0 bases from V and 3 bases from J, leaving 14 bases between. CDR1 is LGHDT and CDR2 is YNNKEL in the germline V gene (reference sequence). Written as DNA, the CDR3 is TGTGCCAGCAGCCAAGAATCTTTGAGCAGGGACACTGAAGCTTTCTTT. Translated: CASSQESLSRDTEAFF.

The V and J genes are TRBV19 and TRBJ2-3; possible D gene TRBD2, 6 bases. Trimming removed 8 bases from V and 0 bases from J, with 15 bases in between. The CDR3 is made up of 15 amino acids. Germline V lookup: CDR1 LNHDA, CDR2 SQIVND (reference sequence). DNA of the CDR3: TGTGCCAGTGGCGGGGAATATACTAGCACAGATACGCAGTATTTT. Residues: CASGGEYTSTDTQYF.

This sequence joins TRBV5-1 and TRBJ1-1; D perhaps matches TRBD1 (5 bases). Germline values: CDR1 SGHRS, CDR2 YFSETQ. This CDR3 has 15 residues. Trimming pared 2 bases from V and 1 base from J, leaving 12 bases between. The CDR3 region is CASSLMGHQNTEAFF. Here the CDR3 DNA reads TGCGCCAGCAGCTTAATGGGGCACCAGAACACTGAAGCTTTCTTT.

V is TRBV9 and J is TRBJ2-3; TRBD2 agrees at 10 bases. Losses at the gene ends were 0 bases for V and 12 bases for J; bases not matched to a gene: 19. The germline V gene encodes CDR1 SGDLS and CDR2 YYNGEE. CDR3 length equals 18 residues. DNA of the CDR3: TGTGCCAGCAGCGTAGTGAGCGGGGGGGCCGGGTCTAATCGCGCTCAGTATTTT. Translating gives CASSVVSGGAGSNRAQYF.

V gene TRBV2 combines with J gene TRBJ1-6; TRBD1 matches 9 bases. Germline V lookup: CDR1 SNHLY, CDR2 FYNNEI. The CDR3 runs to 13 residues. V was clipped by 11 bases and J by 10 bases; unmatched bases: 9. This CDR3 reads CASKGQGTSPLHF. CDR3 DNA: TGTGCCTCCAAGGGACAGGGAACCTCACCCCTCCACTTT.

The chain links TRBV2 to TRBJ2-1, with 13 bases fitting TRBD2. Per germline, CDR1 SNHLY and CDR2 FYNNEI. The V gene end was trimmed by 5 bases and the J gene end by 7 bases; junction bases not matched to a gene: 14. The CDR3 has 18 residues. CDR3 in DNA: TGTGCCAGCAGTCAGAGGACTAGCGGGAGCTCTCAGGGGAATGAGCAGTTCTTC. It encodes CASSQRTSGSSQGNEQFF.

The genes are TRBV4-2 and TRBJ2-7; 7 bases agree with TRBD2. The germline CDR1 and CDR2 sequences are LGHNA and YNFKEQ. The CDR3 is made up of 14 amino acids. Trimming removed 1 base from V and 7 bases from J; junction bases left unmatched: 7. CDR3 region: CASSQGLAAGEQYF. The CDR3 DNA follows: TGTGCCAGCAGCCAAGGACTAGCCGCCGGGGAGCAGTACTTC.

The chain couples TRBV4-2 to TRBJ2-3; 9 nucleotides align to TRBD2. Trimming took 2 bases from V and 4 from J; bases not matched to a gene: 10. Germline V lookup: CDR1 LGHNA, CDR2 YNFKEQ. This CDR3 has 17 amino acids. DNA of the CDR3: TGTGCCAGCAGCCAAAGTGGAGGCGGGAGGGTGTCAGATACGCAGTATTTT. Its protein product is CASSQSGGGRVSDTQYF.

V is TRBV10-3 and J is TRBJ1-1; no firm D call. V was trimmed by 3 bases and J by 8 bases, leaving 16 bases between them. CDR1 is ENHRY and CDR2 is SYGVKD in the germline V gene. The CDR3 consists of 14 residues. The CDR3 protein is CAISDVVGSPEAFF. The DNA of the CDR3 is TGTGCCATCAGTGATGTGGTGGGCTCGCCCGAAGCTTTCTTT.

The V gene is TRBV18, the J gene TRBJ2-2; possible D gene TRBD1, 5 bases. Germline V lookup: CDR1 KGHSH, CDR2 LQKENI. V shed 6 bases and J shed 2 bases, with 13 bases lying between them. CDR3 length equals 15 residues. CDR3 sequence (DNA): TGTGCCAGCTCGCTGGCGACAGCAAACACCGGGGAGCTGTTTTTT. As protein: CASSLATANTGELFF.

This CDR3 reads CASSLGSGHNSYNEQFF. In DNA, the CDR3 is TGCGCCAGCAGCTTGGGGTCAGGGCATAACTCCTACAATGAGCAGTTCTTC. The gene calls are TRBV5-1 and TRBJ2-1; a possible D gene is TRBD1 (5 bases). The V end was cut by 0 bases, the J end by 0 bases, with 13 bases between. This CDR3 contains 17 residues. Germline V gene sequence: CDR1 SGHRS, CDR2 YFSETQ. Variable domain in full (rest from reference TRBV5-1 and TRBJ2-1): KAGVTQTPRYLIKTRGQQVTLSCSPISGHRSVSWYQQTPGQGLQFLFEYFSETQRNKGNFPGRFSGRQFSNSRSEMNVSTLELGDSALYLCASSLGSGHNSYNEQFFGPGTRLTVL.

The gene calls are TRBV11-2 and TRBJ2-7; 9 bases map to TRBD1. There are 14 residues in the CDR3. Per the germline V gene, CDR1 is SGHAT and CDR2 is FQNNGV. V was clipped by 5 bases and J by 2 bases; unmatched bases: 4. CDR3 residues: CASSGDRAPYEQYF. CDR3 DNA sequence: TGTGCCAGCAGCGGGGACAGGGCCCCCTACGAGCAGTACTTC.

Only a few counts were recorded for this clone. V usage is TRBV6-5 and J usage is TRBJ1-4; 7 bases are shared with TRBD1. The CDR3 spans 15 residues. Germline-derived CDR1 and CDR2 are MNHEY and SVGAGI. With V trimmed by 5 bases and J by 8 bases, 11 bases remained unmatched. CDR3 residues: CASSTEGAGGEKLFF. Here the CDR3 DNA reads TGTGCCAGCAGTACGGAGGGGGCCGGGGGAGAAAAACTGTTTTTT.

V gene TRBV25-1 combines with J gene TRBJ1-6, with D perhaps matching TRBD1 (5 bases). Germline CDR1 reads MGHDK; CDR2 reads SYGVNS. V lost 2 bases and J 10 bases, leaving 18 bases between the germline ends. This CDR3 contains 16 residues. The CDR3 sequence: CASSERGSEVGSPLHF. CDR3 sequence (DNA): TGTGCCAGCAGTGAAAGGGGCAGCGAAGTGGGCTCACCCCTCCACTTT.

V usage is TRBV4-2 and J usage is TRBJ2-3, with D maybe TRBD2 (7 bases). CDR3 size: 18 residues. Germline CDR1 is LGHNA and CDR2 is YNFKEQ. Trimming took off 0 bases at V and 5 bases at J, with 21 bases between the two ends. The CDR3 DNA sequence: TGTGCCAGCAGCCAAGAAGCTTCCAGGGGACTATCAGGAGATACGCAGTATTTT. Protein: CASSQEASRGLSGDTQYF.

There are a few counts of this clone. The chain employs TRBV7-2 and TRBJ1-1; the D gene is possibly TRBD1 (6 bases). Trimming stripped 3 bases from V and 3 bases from J, with 11 bases between. The CDR3 contains 14 residues. Germline V gene data show CDR1 as SGHTA and CDR2 as FQGNSA. The DNA of the CDR3 is TGTGCCAGCAGCTTGGACAGCGCCTACACTGAAGCTTTCTTT. Encoded protein: CASSLDSAYTEAFF.

This chain connects TRBV4-3 to TRBJ1-2, with TRBD1 identical over 7 bases. The length of the CDR3 is 14 residues. Germline-derived CDR1 and CDR2 are LGHNA and YSLEER. With 3 bases clipped from V and 6 bases from J, the junction kept 7 bases outside the gene matches. The CDR3 sequence: CASSQFQTGNGYTF. CDR3 sequence (DNA): TGCGCCAGCAGCCAGTTCCAGACAGGGAATGGCTACACCTTC.

This chain joins TRBV19 and TRBJ1-5; TRBD1 matches at 7 bases. CDR1 and CDR2 from the germline V gene are LNHDA and SQIVND (reference sequence). Trimming at V came to 5 bases and at J to 5 bases, leaving 12 bases not matched to a gene. The CDR3 is 16 residues long. Here the CDR3 reads CASSSDRAGTYQPQHF. Written as DNA, the CDR3 is TGTGCCAGTAGTTCCGACAGGGCTGGGACCTATCAGCCCCAGCATTTT.

J is TRBJ2-7 and V is TRBV5-4; 9 bases agree with TRBD1. The CDR3 contains 14 residues. Germline V gene data show CDR1 as SGHNT and CDR2 as YYREEE (reference sequence). The V segment lost 5 bases and the J segment 2 bases; nucleotides outside the gene matches: 5. The CDR3 DNA sequence: TGTGCCAGCAGTCGGGACAGGGTTCCCTACGAGCAGTACTTC. The encoded protein is CASSRDRVPYEQYF. Combining the CDR3 with reference TRBV5-4 and TRBJ2-7 gives the whole variable domain ETGVTQSPTHLIKTRGQQVTLRCSSQSGHNTVSWYQQALGQGPQFIFQYYREEENGRGNFPPRFSGLQFPNYSSELNVNALELDDSALYLCASSRDRVPYEQYFGPGTRLTVT.

The V gene is TRBV12-3 or TRBV12-4, the J gene TRBJ1-1; D not certain. The CDR3 loop spans 13 amino acids. Trimming removed 3 bases at V and 4 bases at J, with 9 bases between. This CDR3 is CASSFRGITEAFF. As DNA, the CDR3 is TGTGCCAGCAGTTTCCGAGGAATCACTGAAGCTTTCTTT.

This clone was found a few times. The chain links TRBV7-9 to TRBJ2-2; D gene unclear. Germline-derived CDR1 and CDR2 are SEHNR and FQNEAQ (reference sequence). The CDR3 is 12 residues long. V dropped 6 bases and J dropped 7 bases, with 9 bases sitting between them. The DNA of the CDR3 is TGTGCCAGCAGGCCTACTGACGGGGAGCTGTTTTTT. As protein: CASRPTDGELFF.

This clone was counted only a few times. This chain links TRBV7-2 with TRBJ2-1, with 12 bases identical to TRBD1. From germline, CDR1 is SGHTA and CDR2 FQGNSA. The trim removed 0 bases at V and 9 bases at J, leaving 6 bases unmatched. The CDR3 has 16 residues. This CDR3 reads CASSLAGTGGQSEQFF. CDR3 nucleotides: TGTGCCAGCAGCTTAGCGGGGACAGGGGGCCAGAGTGAGCAGTTCTTC.

This chain joins TRBV2 and TRBJ2-1, with 7 positions matching TRBD1. CDR1 is SNHLY and CDR2 is FYNNEI in the germline V gene. There are 18 residues in the CDR3. J was trimmed by 5 bases and V by 0 bases; bases with no gene match: 13. CDR3 loop: CASSEAGNLQGWNNEQFF. The DNA for the CDR3 is TGTGCCAGCAGTGAAGCGGGTAACCTACAGGGGTGGAACAATGAGCAGTTCTTC.

This chain links TRBV5-4 with TRBJ2-3, with D possibly TRBD1 on 6 matching bases. Trimming left V 1 base short and J 0 bases short, with 6 bases between. The CDR3 loop spans 14 amino acids. Germline CDR1 reads SGHNT; CDR2 reads YYREEE (reference sequence). The CDR3 reads CASSLQGSTDTQYF. CDR3 nucleotides: TGTGCCAGCAGCTTGCAGGGGAGCACAGATACGCAGTATTTT.

The chain links TRBV30 to TRBJ1-6, with 7 bases identical to TRBD1. The CDR3 is 14 amino acids. The germline V gene encodes CDR1 GTSNPN and CDR2 SVGIG (reference sequence). Losses at the gene ends were 3 bases for V and 10 bases for J; bases not matched to a gene: 9. The CDR3 DNA follows: TGTGCCTGGAGAACTGACAGGGTAAAATCACCCCTCCACTTT. This codes for CAWRTDRVKSPLHF.